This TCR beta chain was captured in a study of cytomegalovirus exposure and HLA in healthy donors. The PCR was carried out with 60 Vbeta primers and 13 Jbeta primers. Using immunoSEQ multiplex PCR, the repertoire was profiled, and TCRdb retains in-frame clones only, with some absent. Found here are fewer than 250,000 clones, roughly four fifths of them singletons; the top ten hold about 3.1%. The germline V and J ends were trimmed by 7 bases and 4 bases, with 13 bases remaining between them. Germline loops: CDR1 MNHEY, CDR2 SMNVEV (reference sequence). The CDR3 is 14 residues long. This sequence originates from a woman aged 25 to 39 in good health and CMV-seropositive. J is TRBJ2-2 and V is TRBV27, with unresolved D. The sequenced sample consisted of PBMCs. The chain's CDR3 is CASTRNQRTGELFF. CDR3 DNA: TGTGCCAGCACGAGAAATCAGCGCACCGGGGAGCTGTTTTTT.